The 7 T cell receptor beta chains reported below all come from one sample, sequenced in a study of regulatory T cells in long-lasting Graves disease. CDR3 regions were amplified by Arm-PCR using iRepertoire HTBI primers to build TCR beta libraries. Via MiXCR, TCRdb re-called the multiplex PCR reads, giving one row per CDR3 protein. The sample has approximately 360,000 distinct CDR3 sequences, about 10% seen once. Described time point: newly diagnosed GD, antithyroid drugs for less than 3 months. PBMC-derived RNA was used for the TCR library. In addition, the sample was reused for a study of T cells in Graves' hyperthyroidism and ophthalmopathy.

Sequenced here: peripheral blood mononuclear cells (PBMCs), sampled at new diagnosis, from a patient treated with antithyroid drugs. The receptors were gathered from a woman younger than 35 with Graves disease.

This clonotype was seen at least ten times. The chain combines TRBV11-2 with TRBJ1-6, with D hard to call. The V end lost 2 bases, the J end lost 8 bases, and 4 bases lay between the germline ends. The germline V gene has CDR1 SGHAT and CDR2 FQNNGV. The CDR3 extends over 12 amino acids. Written as DNA, the CDR3 is TGTGCCAGCAGCTTACTATATTCACCCCTCCACTTT. Translation: CASSLLYSPLHF.

This clonotype was picked up many times. The V gene is TRBV2, the J gene TRBJ1-1; maybe TRBD1 (5 bases). The CDR3 has 12 residues. Trimming left V 6 bases short and J 6 bases short, with 11 bases between. CDR1 and CDR2 (germline): SNHLY, FYNNEI. CDR3 coding DNA: TGTGCCAGCAGGGTAGGGGATTCTGAAGCTTTCTTT. It yields the protein CASRVGDSEAFF.

Worth noting for this clonotype: This may be a read error: a much more frequent sequence differs by one nucleotide. This chain joins TRBV15 and TRBJ2-2; 8 bases agree with TRBD2. CDR1 LNHNV and CDR2 YYDKDF come from the germline V gene (reference sequence). The length of the CDR3 is 18 residues. The DNA for the CDR3 is TGTGCCACCAGCCCGGGGGGGCTCTACGGAATGAACACCGGGGAGCCGTTTTTT. Translated, it gives CATSPGGLYGMNTGEPFF.

This clonotype has just a few counts. This sequence joins TRBV7-9 and TRBJ1-2; possible D gene TRBD1, 5 bases. The germline V gene encodes CDR1 SEHNR and CDR2 FQNEAQ (reference sequence). Trimming pared 5 bases from V and 1 base from J, leaving 23 bases between. The CDR3 runs to 18 residues. The CDR3 DNA follows: TGTGCCAGCAGCCCCTTCATGGGAGACAGAATCAGTAACTATGGCTACACCTTC. Its protein product is CASSPFMGDRISNYGYTF.

There are many counts of this clonotype. The gene calls are TRBV12-3 or TRBV12-4 and TRBJ2-5; D is tentatively TRBD1 or TRBD2 (6 bases each). This CDR3 has 15 amino acids. Trimming took 3 bases from V and 4 from J, leaving 15 bases between them. This CDR3 is CASSFGGGSGETQYF. The CDR3 region has the DNA TGTGCCAGCAGTTTTGGAGGGGGAAGTGGAGAGACCCAGTACTTC.

This clonotype was seen repeatedly, ten times or more. The rearrangement joins TRBV20-1 to TRBJ2-1; 8 positions agree with TRBD2. The CDR3 is made up of 14 amino acids. Germline V lookup: CDR1 DFQATT, CDR2 SNEGSKA (reference sequence). The ends lost 4 bases at V and 5 bases at J; junction bases unmatched: 7. The CDR3 DNA follows: TGCAGTGCTAAGTCGGGGGGGAGCCACAATGAGCAGTTCTTC. It specifies CSAKSGGSHNEQFF.

At least ten counts were recorded for this clonotype. The rearrangement links TRBV11-2 to TRBJ1-1; D is undetermined. This CDR3 has 14 amino acids. V was clipped by 0 bases and J by 8 bases, with 13 bases between them. The germline gives CDR1 SGHAT, CDR2 FQNNGV. The CDR3 reads CASSLDLGSTEAFF. CDR3 nucleotide sequence: TGTGCCAGCAGCTTAGATTTGGGTTCCACGGAAGCTTTCTTT.